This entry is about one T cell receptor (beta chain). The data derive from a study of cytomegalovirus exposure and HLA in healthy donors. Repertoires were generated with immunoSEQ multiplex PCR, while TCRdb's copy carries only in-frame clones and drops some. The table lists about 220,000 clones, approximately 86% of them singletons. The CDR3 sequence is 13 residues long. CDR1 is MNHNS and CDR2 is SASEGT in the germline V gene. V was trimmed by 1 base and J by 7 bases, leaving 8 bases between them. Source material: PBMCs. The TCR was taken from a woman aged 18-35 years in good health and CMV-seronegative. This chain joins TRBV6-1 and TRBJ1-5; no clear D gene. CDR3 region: CASSEGLHQPQHF. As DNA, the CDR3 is TGTGCCAGCAGTGAAGGGTTACACCAGCCCCAGCATTTT.